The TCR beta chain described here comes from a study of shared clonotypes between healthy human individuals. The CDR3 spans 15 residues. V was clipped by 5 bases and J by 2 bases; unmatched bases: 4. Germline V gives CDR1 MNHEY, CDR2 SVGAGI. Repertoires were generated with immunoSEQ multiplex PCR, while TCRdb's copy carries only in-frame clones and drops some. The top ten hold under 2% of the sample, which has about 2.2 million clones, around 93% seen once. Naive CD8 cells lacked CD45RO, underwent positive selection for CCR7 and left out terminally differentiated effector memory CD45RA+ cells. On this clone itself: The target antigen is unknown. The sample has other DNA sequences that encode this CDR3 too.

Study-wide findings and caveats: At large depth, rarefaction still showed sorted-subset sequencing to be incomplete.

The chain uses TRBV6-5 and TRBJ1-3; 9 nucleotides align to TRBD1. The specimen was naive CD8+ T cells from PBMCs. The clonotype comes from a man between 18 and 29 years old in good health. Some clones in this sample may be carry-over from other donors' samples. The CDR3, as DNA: TGTGCCAGCAGTCAAGACAGGGGGACTGGAAACACCATATATTTT. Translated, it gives CASSQDRGTGNTIYF.